This is a list of T cell receptor beta chains from one sample in a study of PD-L1 blockade in urothelial cancer. The repertoire was sequenced with immunoSEQ multiplex PCR; TCRdb's copy has only in-frame clones and lacks some. The sample consists of more than 85,000 clones, around 90% of them appearing once. Sequencing was performed on PBMCs, taken around atezolizumab (anti-PD-L1) treatment. The receptors stem from a man in his fifties or sixties with urothelial cancer. Both conserved end residues are trimmed from each CDR3. D genes are given only for firm matches. Size is stated for part of the rows, as once, few or many counts, or as a class when the clone is expanded.

size	D	V	CDR3
few	.	TRBV7-9	AIGVWGVNYGYT
.	.	TRBV18	ASSPRTTDTGELF
.	.	TRBV10-3	AISGLMNTEAF
.	TRBD2	TRBV28	ASSLWGTSGRYEQY
.	TRBD2	TRBV27	ASSQGLAGVHEQF
.	.	TRBV27	ASSQPTGGTEAF
.	TRBD2	TRBV6-6	ASSYSAGGQIGELF
.	.	TRBV28	ASSSPRELF
.	TRBD1	TRBV5-1	ASSLGGAEGAGGYT
once	.	TRBV7-2	ASSSRVEPMEPQH
.	.	TRBV27	ASSLYGTQNTEAF
.	TRBD2	TRBV11-2	ASSPTSGGGETQY
few	TRBD2	TRBV11-2	ASSLARGAAYEQY
few	.	TRBV9	ASSVDPGGSYNSPLH
once	TRBD1	TRBV30	AWSTGAGGYT
.	TRBD2	TRBV7-2	ASSLLAGGMSSYEQY
.	TRBD2	TRBV11-3	ASSSGLAGGKETQY
.	.	TRBV6-1	ASTLGVSGYT
.	.	TRBV4-1	ASSQLQGLNQPQH
.	TRBD2	TRBV18	ASSPQTSVYEQY